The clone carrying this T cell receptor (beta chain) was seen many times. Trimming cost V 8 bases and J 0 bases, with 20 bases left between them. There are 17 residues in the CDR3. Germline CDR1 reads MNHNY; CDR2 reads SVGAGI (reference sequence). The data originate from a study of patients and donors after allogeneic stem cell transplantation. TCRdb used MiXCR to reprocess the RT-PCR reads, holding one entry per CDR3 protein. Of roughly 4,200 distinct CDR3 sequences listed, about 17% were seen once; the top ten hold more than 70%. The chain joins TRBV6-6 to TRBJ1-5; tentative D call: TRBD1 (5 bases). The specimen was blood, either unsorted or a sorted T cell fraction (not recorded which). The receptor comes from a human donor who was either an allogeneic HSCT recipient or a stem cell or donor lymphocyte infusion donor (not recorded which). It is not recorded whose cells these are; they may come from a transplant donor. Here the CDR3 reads CASLPRGYRYSNQPQHF. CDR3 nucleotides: TGTGCCAGCCTCCCTAGGGGATACAGGTATAGCAATCAGCCCCAGCATTTT.